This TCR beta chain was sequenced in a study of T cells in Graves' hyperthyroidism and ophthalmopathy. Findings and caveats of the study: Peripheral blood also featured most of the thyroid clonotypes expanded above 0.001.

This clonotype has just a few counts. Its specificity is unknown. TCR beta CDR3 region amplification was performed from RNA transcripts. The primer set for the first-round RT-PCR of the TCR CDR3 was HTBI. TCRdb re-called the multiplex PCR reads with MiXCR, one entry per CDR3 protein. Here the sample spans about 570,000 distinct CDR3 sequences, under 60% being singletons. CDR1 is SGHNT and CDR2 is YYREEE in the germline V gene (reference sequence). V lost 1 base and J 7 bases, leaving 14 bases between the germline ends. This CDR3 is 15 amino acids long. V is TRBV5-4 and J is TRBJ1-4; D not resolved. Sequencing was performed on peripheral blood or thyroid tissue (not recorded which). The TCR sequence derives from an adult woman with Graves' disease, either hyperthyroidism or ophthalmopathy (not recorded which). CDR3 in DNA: TGTGCCAGCAGCTTGAATCCCGGTAGTAGTGAAAAACTGTTTTTT. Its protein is CASSLNPGSSEKLFF.